The present T cell receptor beta chain was sequenced within a study of a mutant IDH1 vaccine in newly diagnosed glioma. Details on this clone: Its antigen is unknown.

The method was immunoSEQ multiplex PCR; TCRdb's version includes in-frame clones alone and lacks a portion of them. The sample contains some 38,000 clones, approximately 80% of which appear only once. Sample time point: week 5, during vaccination. Doses consisted of 300 ug of mutant IDH1 20-mer peptide each, paired with topical imiquimod. The length of the CDR3 is 15 residues. Germline V lookup: CDR1 GTSNPN, CDR2 SVGIG (reference sequence). The ends lost 0 bases at V and 6 bases at J; junction bases unmatched: 5. This clonotype was sampled from a man aged 40-50 years with glioma. Sequences were derived from PBMCs, sampled from a glioma patient whose treatment included an IDH1 peptide vaccine. The chain has TRBV30 and TRBJ1-4, with 9 bases that match TRBD1. The CDR3 here is CAWSVGGTGYEKLFF. CDR3 coding DNA: TGTGCCTGGAGTGTAGGGGGGACAGGGTATGAAAAACTGTTTTTT.